The sequence of this T cell receptor (beta chain) was determined in a study of radiotherapy plus CTLA-4 blockade in lung cancer. Study at large: Under 20% of patients responded objectively, and about 32% achieved disease control. Findings and limits, study-wide: Response was reportedly best predicted by early blood T cell clone dynamics, with interferon-beta.

About this clone: Its antigen is undetermined.

Focal radiation was given together with CTLA-4 blockade (ipilimumab) to patients with chemo-refractory metastatic non-small-cell lung cancer. The germline V gene has CDR1 SGHAT and CDR2 FQNNGV. CDR3 length: 13 residues. V was pared by 3 bases and J by 0 bases, with 5 bases between. Sequenced by immunoSEQ multiplex PCR; TCRdb stores in-frame clones only, minus some. The top ten hold approximately 30% of the sample, which has 9,500 to 15,000 clones, under 90% seen once. The clonotype originates from a human donor with non-small cell lung cancer that progressed on radiotherapy plus ipilimumab. The chain is built from TRBV11-2 and TRBJ1-1; D is unclear. Sample: peripheral blood, taken from a patient treated with radiotherapy plus ipilimumab. CDR3 nucleotides: TGTGCCAGCAGCTTTTCGGTGAACACTGAAGCTTTCTTT. It codes for CASSFSVNTEAFF.